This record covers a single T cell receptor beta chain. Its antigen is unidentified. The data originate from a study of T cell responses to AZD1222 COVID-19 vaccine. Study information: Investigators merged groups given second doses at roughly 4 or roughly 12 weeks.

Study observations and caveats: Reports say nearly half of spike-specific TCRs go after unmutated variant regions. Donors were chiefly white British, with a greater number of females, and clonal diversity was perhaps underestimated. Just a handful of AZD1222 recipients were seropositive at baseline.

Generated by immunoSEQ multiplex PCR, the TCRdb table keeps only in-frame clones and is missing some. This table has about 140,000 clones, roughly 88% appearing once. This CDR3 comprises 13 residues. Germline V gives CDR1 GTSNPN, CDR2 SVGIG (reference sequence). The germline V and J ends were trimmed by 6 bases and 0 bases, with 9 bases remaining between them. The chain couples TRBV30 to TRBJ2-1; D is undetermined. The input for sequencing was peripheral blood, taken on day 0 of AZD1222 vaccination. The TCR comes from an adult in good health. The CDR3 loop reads CACEAHSYNEQFF. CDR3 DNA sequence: TGTGCCTGCGAAGCTCACTCCTACAATGAGCAGTTCTTC.